This T cell receptor (beta chain) stems from a study of control samples from healthy donors and cancer patients. Sequenced by immunoSEQ multiplex PCR; TCRdb stores in-frame clones only, minus some. The sample carries roughly 160,000 clones, roughly 95% recorded once. CDR1 and CDR2 (germline): MDHEN, SYDVKM. The CDR3 has 14 amino acids. Trimming left V 7 bases short and J 7 bases short, with 17 bases between. The source of this sequence is a woman aged 30 to 39 in good health. The specimen sequenced was blood. The gene calls are TRBV28 and TRBJ1-5; D not certain. CDR3 in DNA: TGTGCCAGCATTCCTTCCGGGCGGGCGCAGCCCCAGCATTTT. Translated, it gives CASIPSGRAQPQHF.